The clone carrying this TCR beta chain appeared many times. Its antigen is not known. Unique molecular identifiers were present on cDNA, and template switching added a universal primer site. Via MiXCR, TCRdb re-called the 5' RACE reads, giving one row per CDR3 protein. The table includes about 150,000 distinct CDR3 sequences, under 4.5% detected once. Germline V gene data show CDR1 as MNHNS and CDR2 as SASEGT. V was cut by 3 bases and J by 3 bases, with 12 bases left in between. The CDR3 has 14 amino acids. This sample was included in a study of identical twins. General study findings and limits: For cord blood, abundant beta clonotypes had fewer insertions, unlike memory repertoires, which showed none.

This rearrangement joins TRBV6-1 to TRBJ2-7, with D uncertain. Material: memory T cells sorted from blood. The clonotype originates from a man aged 18 to 29 in good health. The CDR3 DNA follows: TGTGCCAGCAGTGACCTACCCCGGATCTACGAGCAGTACTTC. Its protein is CASSDLPRIYEQYF.